The 6 T cell receptor beta chains presented below share a single source sample, sequenced in a study of cytomegalovirus exposure and HLA in healthy donors. The PCR made use of 60 Vbeta and 13 Jbeta primers. The method was immunoSEQ multiplex PCR; TCRdb's version includes in-frame clones alone and lacks a portion of them. The data contain around 250,000 clones, around 81% of them singletons. Input material: PBMCs. The source is a woman aged 60 to 75 in good health and CMV-seropositive.

The chain uses TRBV5-1 and TRBJ2-5; 7 bases are shared with TRBD2. The CDR3 runs to 14 residues. V was pared by 0 bases and J by 5 bases, with 4 bases of the junction left unmatched. The germline V gene has CDR1 SGHRS and CDR2 YFSETQ. CDR3 amino acids: CASSLGHGGETQYF. DNA for the CDR3: TGCGCCAGCAGCTTGGGCCACGGGGGGGAGACCCAGTACTTC.

The V call is TRBV5-6, the J call TRBJ2-2, with TRBD2 matching 10 bases. Germline lookup yields CDR1 SGHDT and CDR2 YYEEEE. J was trimmed by 8 bases and V by 1 base; bases with no gene match: 5. The CDR3 covers 15 residues. The CDR3: CASSLSLAGVGELFF. DNA of the CDR3: TGTGCCAGCAGCTTGAGTCTAGCGGGAGTGGGGGAGCTGTTTTTT.

This clone has a handful of counts. The chain links TRBV15 to TRBJ2-1, with 7 positions matching TRBD2. Trimming at V came to 0 bases and at J to 9 bases, leaving 11 bases not matched to a gene. Germline CDR1 is LNHNV and CDR2 is YYDKDF (reference sequence). The CDR3 is 16 residues long. The CDR3 nucleotides read TGTGCCACCAGCAGAGAAGAGGGAGGGCCTTCTGGTGAGCAGTTCTTC. Protein product: CATSREEGGPSGEQFF.

This sequence joins TRBV10-3 and TRBJ2-1, with D tentatively TRBD1 (6 bases). The length of the CDR3 is 13 residues. Trimming shortened V by 6 bases and J by 7 bases, and 13 bases separated the two germline ends. Germline V gene lookup returns CDR1 ENHRY and CDR2 SYGVKD. This CDR3 is CAIRQGPANEQFF. The CDR3 DNA is TGTGCCATCAGACAGGGTCCGGCGAATGAGCAGTTCTTC.

The gene calls are TRBV5-6 and TRBJ2-1; 10 bases fit TRBD1. J lost 4 bases, V lost 3 bases, and 7 bases had no gene match. This CDR3 spans 16 amino acids. Germline values: CDR1 SGHDT, CDR2 YYEEEE. CDR3 nucleotide sequence: TGTGCCAGCAGCTACGCCGGGACAGGGGTATACAATGAGCAGTTCTTC. It translates to CASSYAGTGVYNEQFF.

In regard to this clone: One junction end does not reproduce the germline sequence, and a read error may be involved. The chain carries TRBV7-9 and TRBJ2-3; D call uncertain. The CDR3 runs to 15 residues. Germline V gives CDR1 SEHNR, CDR2 FQNEAQ (reference sequence). This CDR3 is CSSSTFPTVPDTQYF. CDR3 DNA: TGTTCCAGCAGCACTTTTCCCACTGTTCCAGATACGCAGTATTTT. Using reference TRBV7-9 and TRBJ2-3 for the parts outside the CDR3, the full variable domain is DTGVSQNPRHKITKRGQNVTFRCDPISEHNRLYWYRQTLGQGPEFLTYFQNEAQLEKSRLLSDRFSAERPKGSFSTLEIQRTEQGDSAMYLCSSSTFPTVPDTQYFGPGTRLTVL.